The clone carrying this TCR beta chain was counted many times. The data belong to a study of early T cells in non-severe SARS-CoV-2 infection. TCRdb used MiXCR to reprocess the 5' RACE reads, holding one entry per CDR3 protein. Counted here are some 48,000 distinct CDR3 sequences, 3.5% to 5% occurring once; the ten biggest clones make up 6%. The germline V gene has CDR1 MGHRA and CDR2 YSYEKL. V lost 3 bases and J lost 0, with 9 bases in between. The CDR3 is 16 amino acids. Sequencing was carried out using whole blood. The chain links TRBV4-1 to TRBJ1-6; D is unresolved. The receptor was isolated from an adult who was a healthcare worker with PCR-confirmed SARS-CoV-2 infection or an uninfected control (not recorded which). Written as DNA, the CDR3 is TGCGCCAGCAGCCACGGACCGAGCTCCTATAATTCACCCCTCCACTTT. This sequence encodes CASSHGPSSYNSPLHF.